This T cell receptor (beta chain) was identified in a study of OX40 agonist ivuxolimab in advanced cancers. Whole-study findings and limits: Clonal expansion among partial responders at 0.1-3.0 mg/kg ranked near the lowest. CD8+ T cells (on average) carried more expanded clones than CD4+ T cells.

Sequenced by immunoSEQ multiplex PCR; TCRdb stores in-frame clones only, minus some. The table lists approximately 75,000 clones, around 78% of them singletons, with approximately 5% in the top ten. V trimming: 1 base; J trimming: 6 bases; junction bases outside the gene matches: 5. The CDR3 runs to 15 residues. CDR1 is SGHVS and CDR2 is FQNEAQ in the germline V gene. Regarding this clone: Its specificity is unknown.

This receptor was identified in an adult with an advanced solid tumor such as melanoma, head and neck, liver or kidney cancer. This chain joins TRBV7-8 and TRBJ2-7; 11 nucleotides agree with TRBD2. Sample: CD4+ or CD8+ T cells sorted from blood, taken in a trial of the OX40 agonist ivuxolimab. The CDR3: CASSLESLAGAEQYF. For the CDR3, the DNA is TGTGCCAGCAGCTTAGAATCACTAGCGGGAGCCGAGCAGTACTTC. Supplemented by reference TRBV7-8 and TRBJ2-7, the full variable domain reads GAGVSQSPRYKVAKRGQDVALRCDPISGHVSLFWYQQALGQGPEFLTYFQNEAQLDKSGLPSDRFFAERPEGSVSTLKIQRTQQEDSAVYLCASSLESLAGAEQYFGPGTRLTVT.